This T cell receptor (beta chain) was sequenced for a study of blood T cell repertoires in COVID-19. Study context: T cells, B-cell-depleted T cells, or PBMCs provided the cDNA or gDNA that served as material.

TCRdb keeps only in-frame clones here, not all; method: immunoSEQ multiplex PCR. The sample contains 150,000 to 200,000 clones, less than 85% of which appear only once. CDR3 length equals 16 residues. V lost 1 base, J lost 2 bases, and 3 bases stayed unmatched. The V gene's germline CDR1 is SEHNR and CDR2 FQNEAQ (reference sequence). The chain recombines TRBV7-9 with TRBJ2-2, with 8 bases lining up with TRBD2. The origin of this receptor is a man aged 50 or older who had recovered from COVID-19. Sequencing input: PBMCs or T cells enriched from blood (not recorded which). The CDR3 loop is CASSLGSGGNTGELFF. The CDR3 DNA reads TGTGCCAGCAGCTTAGGGAGCGGGGGAAACACCGGGGAGCTGTTTTTT.